The rows below give T cell receptor beta chains drawn from one sample of a study of T-cell memory formation after mild COVID-19. TCRdb fed the 5' RACE reads into MiXCR, producing one record per CDR3 protein. The table has roughly 510,000 distinct CDR3 sequences, 17% seen once. The specimen sequenced was PBMCs or a T cell subset sorted from them (not recorded which). These receptors originate from an adult woman who had mild COVID-19 (a few samples of this study predate the infection). Cell type and time point are not known. CDR3s include the opening cysteine and the closing phenylalanine or tryptophan. D genes are given only for firm matches. Expanded clones get a size class; other rows say once, few or many, or leave the size out.

clone size: NA; J gene: TRBJ2-7; CDR3 length: 15; V gene: TRBV5-8; D gene: NA; CDR3 protein: CASSLIRAGYYEQYF; CDR3 DNA: TGTGCCAGCAGCTTAATAAGGGCAGGGTACTACGAGCAGTACTTC
clone size: NA; J gene: TRBJ2-2; CDR3 length: 13; V gene: TRBV29-1; D gene: NA; CDR3 protein: CSVVRENTGELFF; CDR3 DNA: TGCAGCGTTGTTCGTGAGAACACCGGGGAGCTGTTTTTT
clone size: few; J gene: TRBJ1-2; CDR3 length: 11; V gene: TRBV7-2; D gene: NA; CDR3 protein: CASSFTHGYTF; CDR3 DNA: TGTGCCAGCAGCTTTACACATGGCTACACCTTC
clone size: NA; J gene: TRBJ1-1; CDR3 length: 12; V gene: TRBV7-9; D gene: NA; CDR3 protein: CASSLVSAEAFF; CDR3 DNA: TGTGCCAGCAGCTTGGTTAGCGCTGAAGCTTTCTTT
clone size: NA; J gene: TRBJ1-4; CDR3 length: 14; V gene: TRBV5-6; D gene: NA; CDR3 protein: CASSFLAGKEKLFF; CDR3 DNA: TGTGCCAGCAGCTTTCTCGCAGGGAAGGAAAAACTGTTTTTT
clone size: NA; J gene: TRBJ2-1; CDR3 length: 15; V gene: TRBV24-1; D gene: TRBD2; CDR3 protein: CATSAASGSYNEQFF; CDR3 DNA: TGTGCCACCAGTGCCGCTAGCGGCAGCTACAATGAGCAGTTCTTC
clone size: NA; J gene: TRBJ1-2; CDR3 length: 12; V gene: TRBV12-3/TRBV12-4; D gene: NA; CDR3 protein: CASRSGLYGYTF; CDR3 DNA: TGTGCCAGCAGATCAGGGTTATATGGCTACACCTTC
clone size: few; J gene: TRBJ2-3; CDR3 length: 12; V gene: TRBV7-7; D gene: NA; CDR3 protein: CASSPGWGTQYF; CDR3 DNA: TGTGCTAGCTCTCCAGGGTGGGGTACGCAGTATTTT
clone size: many; J gene: TRBJ2-3; CDR3 length: 13; V gene: TRBV12-3/TRBV12-4; D gene: NA; CDR3 protein: CASRGTSTDTQYF; CDR3 DNA: TGTGCCAGCAGGGGTACAAGCACAGATACGCAGTATTTT
clone size: NA; J gene: TRBJ2-1; CDR3 length: 15; V gene: TRBV15; D gene: NA; CDR3 protein: CATSRRLARYQEQFF; CDR3 DNA: TGTGCCACCAGCAGGCGGCTAGCGCGTTACCAGGAGCAGTTCTTC
clone size: NA; J gene: TRBJ2-3; CDR3 length: 18; V gene: TRBV4-1; D gene: NA; CDR3 protein: CASSQDGGESFGTDTQYF; CDR3 DNA: TGCGCCAGCAGCCAAGATGGGGGAGAGTCTTTCGGCACAGATACGCAGTATTTT
clone size: few; J gene: TRBJ2-7; CDR3 length: 15; V gene: TRBV5-1; D gene: TRBD2; CDR3 protein: CASSLALAGGYEQYF; CDR3 DNA: TGCGCCAGCAGCTTGGCCCTAGCGGGAGGCTACGAGCAGTACTTC
clone size: once; J gene: TRBJ2-6; CDR3 length: 16; V gene: TRBV7-3; D gene: NA; CDR3 protein: CASSFDAYSGANVLTF; CDR3 DNA: TGTGCCAGCAGCTTCGACGCCTACTCTGGGGCCAACGTCCTGACTTTC
clone size: few; J gene: TRBJ1-1; CDR3 length: 16; V gene: TRBV6-6; D gene: NA; CDR3 protein: CASSPGGVRENTEAFF; CDR3 DNA: TGTGCCAGCAGCCCCGGGGGGGTACGGGAGAACACTGAAGCTTTCTTT
clone size: NA; J gene: TRBJ2-7; CDR3 length: 14; V gene: TRBV9; D gene: NA; CDR3 protein: CASSVGVSSYEQYF; CDR3 DNA: TGTGCCAGCAGCGTAGGGGTCAGCTCCTACGAGCAGTACTTC
clone size: NA; J gene: TRBJ2-7; CDR3 length: 14; V gene: TRBV6-5; D gene: TRBD1; CDR3 protein: CASTRGQGTYEHYF; CDR3 DNA: TGTGCCAGCACTCGAGGACAGGGAACCTACGAGCATTACTTC
clone size: NA; J gene: TRBJ1-1; CDR3 length: 15; V gene: TRBV7-9; D gene: TRBD1; CDR3 protein: CASRGLGTGGTEAFF; CDR3 DNA: TGTGCCAGCAGGGGTCTTGGGACAGGCGGAACTGAAGCTTTCTTT